This passage covers 2 T cell receptor beta chains from one sample sequenced in a study of beta chain features in type 1 diabetes. No antigens are known for them. The investigators reverse transcribed all of the isolated RNA, so they sequenced expressed TCRB transcripts. Sequencing used immunoSEQ multiplex PCR; TCRdb keeps in-frame clones, though not all of them. Here the sample spans 160,000 or so clones, 63% being singletons. Study findings and constraints: Moderate but significant shortening of TCRB CDR3s was recorded in all four CD4+ subsets from Type 1 diabetes patients.

Sequencing used naive CD4+ T cells from blood. These receptors originate from a man younger than 45 with type 1 diabetes.

This clone was picked up a small number of times. The chain employs TRBV7-9 and TRBJ2-2; no definite D call. The germline V gene has CDR1 SEHNR and CDR2 FQNEAQ (reference sequence). V lost 5 bases and J 0 bases, leaving 13 bases between the germline ends. The CDR3 runs 16 residues. The CDR3 here is CASSPLYTTNTGELFF. The CDR3 DNA reads TGTGCCAGCAGCCCTTTATACACTACGAACACCGGGGAGCTGTTTTTT.

The rearrangement joins TRBV29-1 to TRBJ2-3, with 8 bases aligning to TRBD1. Germline loops: CDR1 SQVTM, CDR2 ANQGSEA. The CDR3 is made up of 13 amino acids. The V and J ends lost 1 base and 6 bases, in that order; junction bases with no gene match: 3. The CDR3 loop reads CSVEGQGYDTQYF. The CDR3, as DNA: TGCAGCGTTGAAGGACAGGGGTATGATACGCAGTATTTT.